A single sample is the source of the 21 T cell receptor beta chains below, sequenced in a study of response to subunit inactivated influenza vaccine. Each CDR3 protein gets one entry after TCRdb re-called the RT-PCR reads with MiXCR. The sample holds around 790,000 distinct CDR3 sequences, 21% seen once. This specimen consisted of PBMCs from blood, obtained roughly 5 days after vaccination. The receptors stem from a man aged 50-59 years who received an inactivated influenza vaccine.

The V call is TRBV24-1, the J call TRBJ2-7, with 7 bases matching TRBD1. V trimming: 5 bases; J trimming: 1 base; junction bases outside the gene matches: 10. This CDR3 has 16 residues. Germline V gene sequence: CDR1 KGHDR, CDR2 SFDVKD. In nucleotides, the CDR3 is TGTGCCACCAGTGCTGGGGGACAGAGGAGGTCCTACGAGCAGTACTTC. Its protein is CATSAGGQRRSYEQYF.

The table lists this clonotype with a few counts. The gene calls are TRBV5-6 and TRBJ2-7; 9 positions match TRBD1. The CDR3 extends over 15 amino acids. J gave up 3 bases and V 1 base, and 5 bases lay outside the gene matches. Germline V lookup: CDR1 SGHDT, CDR2 YYEEEE. The CDR3, as DNA: TGTGCCAGCAGCTTGCAACAGGGGGCAAGCTACGAGCAGTACTTC. As protein: CASSLQQGASYEQYF.

The genes are TRBV18 and TRBJ2-7; the D is unclear. V was pared by 2 bases and J by 2 bases, with 16 bases between. This CDR3 is built from 16 residues. The germline V gene encodes CDR1 KGHSH and CDR2 LQKENI. The CDR3 protein is CASSPEWYLPTYEQYF. DNA of the CDR3: TGTGCCAGCTCACCAGAGTGGTACTTGCCTACCTACGAGCAGTACTTC.

The J gene is TRBJ2-3, the V gene TRBV7-9; the match to TRBD2 covers 9 bases. After removal of 5 bases from V and 11 bases from J, the junction contained 14 bases not matched to a gene. The germline CDR1 and CDR2 sequences are SEHNR and FQNEAQ (reference sequence). This CDR3 has 15 residues. CDR3 DNA sequence: TGTGCCAGCAGCATAGACGGCGGGGGGGCCTGGAAGCAGTATTTT. Amino acids: CASSIDGGGAWKQYF.

This clonotype has a handful of counts. The chain links TRBV12-3 or TRBV12-4 to TRBJ1-2, with D uncertain. The CDR3 sequence is 15 residues long. V was clipped by 1 base and J by 2 bases, with 11 bases between them. CDR3 loop: CASSLGLLLNYGYTF. As DNA, the CDR3 is TGTGCCAGCAGTTTAGGCCTCCTACTAAACTATGGCTACACCTTC.

This clonotype was recorded at least ten times. The genes are TRBV5-1 and TRBJ2-2; no clear D. V lost 1 base and J lost 0, with 7 bases in between. The germline V gene encodes CDR1 SGHRS and CDR2 YFSETQ. The CDR3 sequence is 15 residues long. The DNA for the CDR3 is TGCGCCAGCAGCTTGAGATTCCCGAACACCGGGGAGCTGTTTTTT. Translated: CASSLRFPNTGELFF.

The table lists this clonotype with many counts. V is TRBV6-1 and J is TRBJ2-2; 8 bases map to TRBD2. Germline V gene data show CDR1 as MNHNS and CDR2 as SASEGT. The V segment lost 8 bases and the J segment 3 bases; nucleotides outside the gene matches: 11. The CDR3 runs 16 residues. CDR3 bases: TGTGCCAGCGGATCATTTAGCGGGGTTTACACCGGGGAGCTGTTTTTT. Translated: CASGSFSGVYTGELFF.

This clonotype was picked up a small number of times. The chain combines TRBV12-3 or TRBV12-4 with TRBJ2-1; 12 bases are shared with TRBD2. This CDR3 comprises 13 residues. Unmatched junction bases numbered 5, after V lost 7 bases and J lost 10 bases. The CDR3 is CASNLAGGHEQFF. CDR3 DNA: TGTGCCAGCAATCTAGCGGGGGGGCACGAGCAGTTCTTC.

This clonotype came up a few times. The V and J genes are TRBV20-1 and TRBJ2-7, with D possibly being TRBD2 (6 bases). V lost 3 bases, J lost 7 bases, and 19 bases lay in between. This CDR3 has 14 amino acids. Germline lookup yields CDR1 DFQATT and CDR2 SNEGSKA (reference sequence). The CDR3 nucleotides read TGCAGTGCTAGTCGGGGTAGCGGACCAGTGGAGCAGTACTTC. Protein: CSASRGSGPVEQYF.

The chain couples TRBV12-3 or TRBV12-4 to TRBJ2-1; 9 bases match TRBD2. V was clipped by 3 bases and J by 6 bases; unmatched bases: 12. The CDR3 contains 17 residues. This CDR3 reads CASSFMGGRAASNEQFF. The CDR3 DNA is TGTGCCAGCAGTTTCATGGGCGGGAGGGCTGCCAGCAATGAGCAGTTCTTC.

This clonotype was found a few times. The chain is built from TRBV10-3 and TRBJ2-7; D unclear. The germline CDR1 and CDR2 sequences are ENHRY and SYGVKD. The CDR3 spans 14 residues. V lost 0 bases and J 4 bases, leaving 10 bases between the germline ends. The CDR3 here is CAISESLRRYEQYF. CDR3 in DNA: TGTGCCATCAGTGAGTCGCTTAGGAGATACGAGCAGTACTTC.

The chain recombines TRBV10-1 with TRBJ2-3, with 7 bases identical to TRBD2. This CDR3 spans 15 amino acids. Losses at the gene ends were 10 bases for V and 0 bases for J; bases not matched to a gene: 10. The germline V gene has CDR1 WNHNN and CDR2 SYGVQD (reference sequence). The CDR3 here is CATIKAGGSTDTQYF. The DNA of the CDR3 is TGCGCCACCATAAAGGCCGGGGGGAGCACAGATACGCAGTATTTT.

In its sample, this clonotype was seen a few times. CDR3 sequence reads: CASRAGQSLSNQPQHF. The CDR3 nucleotides are TGTGCCAGCAGGGCGGGACAGAGTCTAAGCAATCAGCCCCAGCATTTT. This chain joins TRBV28 and TRBJ1-5, with 7 bases fitting TRBD1. The V segment lost 6 bases and the J segment 1 base; nucleotides outside the gene matches: 9. Per germline, CDR1 MDHEN and CDR2 SYDVKM. The CDR3 loop spans 16 amino acids.

This clonotype showed up just a few times. The chain couples TRBV12-3 or TRBV12-4 to TRBJ2-2; 8 nucleotides line up with TRBD2. The CDR3 consists of 15 residues. After removal of 6 bases from V and 1 base from J, the junction contained 4 bases not matched to a gene. The CDR3 loop reads CASRSTSENTGELFF. Written as DNA, the CDR3 is TGTGCCAGCAGGTCGACTAGCGAGAACACCGGGGAGCTGTTTTTT.

The chain links TRBV7-9 to TRBJ2-7; tentative D call: TRBD2 (6 bases). The CDR3 is 16 amino acids. V lost 5 bases, J lost 3 bases, and 20 bases lay in between. Germline V CDR1 and CDR2: SEHNR, FQNEAQ (reference sequence). The CDR3 loop reads CASSPLRGLMSYEQYF. The CDR3 DNA is TGTGCCAGCAGCCCCCTACGGGGACTGATGAGCTACGAGCAGTACTTC.

V is TRBV25-1 and J is TRBJ1-2, with D maybe TRBD1 (5 bases). V lost 4 bases to trimming and J lost 4 bases, with 10 bases between them. Germline V lookup: CDR1 MGHDK, CDR2 SYGVNS. The CDR3 is 13 residues long. The CDR3 nucleotides read TGTGCCAGCAGTGCCGGGACGGTCTATGGCTACACCTTC. The encoded protein is CASSAGTVYGYTF.

This clonotype has only a few counts. The V gene is TRBV7-9, the J gene TRBJ2-7; D is unresolved. This CDR3 has 13 residues. Germline CDR1 reads SEHNR; CDR2 reads FQNEAQ (reference sequence). V lost 5 bases, J lost 2 bases, and 10 bases lay in between. The CDR3 bases are TGTGCCAGCAGCCCGTCAATTCCCTACGAGCAGTACTTC. It codes for CASSPSIPYEQYF.

This clonotype has just a few counts. The chain has TRBV4-1 and TRBJ1-2, with 8 bases fitting TRBD1. V gave up 1 base and J gave up 7 bases; unmatched junction bases: 8. Germline V gene data show CDR1 as MGHRA and CDR2 as YSYEKL. This CDR3 has 15 amino acids. In DNA form, the CDR3 reads TGCGCCAGCAGCCAAGTTTCCTACAGGGGGACTGGCTACACCTTC. It is translated as CASSQVSYRGTGYTF.

The V and J genes are TRBV2 and TRBJ2-5, with D possibly matching TRBD1 (5 bases). This CDR3 comprises 12 residues. Trimming removed 6 bases from V and 4 bases from J, with 9 bases in between. Looked up from germline, CDR1 is SNHLY and CDR2 is FYNNEI. In DNA form, the CDR3 reads TGTGCCAGCAGGCGACAGTCAGAGACCCAGTACTTC. Its translation: CASRRQSETQYF.

This clonotype showed up just a few times. V is TRBV5-1 and J is TRBJ1-2; 8 bases match TRBD1. The V segment lost 0 bases and the J segment 3 bases; nucleotides outside the gene matches: 7. The CDR3 runs 16 residues. Germline V lookup: CDR1 SGHRS, CDR2 YFSETQ. The CDR3 sequence is CASSLVQGAGDYGYTF. The CDR3 DNA reads as TGCGCCAGCAGCTTGGTCCAGGGGGCTGGTGACTATGGCTACACCTTC.

This clonotype came up many times. CDR3 nucleotides: TGCGCCAGCAGCTTGATAGGCACAGATACGCAGTATTTT. Translation gives CASSLIGTDTQYF. The V call is TRBV5-1, the J call TRBJ2-3, with D hard to call. The V end was cut by 1 base, the J end by 1 base, with 4 bases between. The CDR3 covers 13 residues. Looked up from germline, CDR1 is SGHRS and CDR2 is YFSETQ.